This T cell receptor beta chain was recovered during a study of CD8 T cells in ankylosing spondylitis. General observations from the study: Ankylosing spondylitis blood seemed to carry a telltale TCR beta motif made of eight highly homologous variants.

This clonotype was detected a few times. Its antigen remains unidentified. TCRdb re-called the 5' RACE reads with MiXCR, one entry per CDR3 protein. This table holds 100,000 to 150,000 distinct CDR3 sequences, approximately 10% found once. CDR3 length equals 14 residues. Germline assignment: CDR1 SGHTA and CDR2 FQGNSA. Deletions cut 2 bases from V and 1 base from J, with 8 bases between. The sequenced sample was blood, either unsorted or a sorted T cell fraction (not recorded which). This chain uses TRBV7-2 with TRBJ1-1; unclear D gene. The TCR sequence derives from a male donor with ankylosing spondylitis or in good health (not recorded which). CDR3 sequence (DNA): TGTGCCAGCAGCTTAATGGGTCAGAACACTGAAGCTTTCTTT. Translating gives CASSLMGQNTEAFF.